One sample yielded the 23 T cell receptor beta chains listed below, sequenced in a study of long-term antiretroviral therapy in people with HIV. An immunoSEQ assay, version v3.0, was performed at survey level. Data came from immunoSEQ multiplex PCR; TCRdb stores just in-frame clones and leaves some out. This table has some 48,000 clones, around 80% appearing once. The sequencing used unsorted PBMCs, collected 0.8 years after starting antiretroviral therapy. The receptors shown here come from a woman aged 18-35 years with HIV.

V usage is TRBV27 and J usage is TRBJ2-1, with 11 bases identical to TRBD2. The CDR3 is made up of 16 amino acids. CDR1 and CDR2 from the germline V gene are MNHEY and SMNVEV (reference sequence). V dropped 3 bases and J dropped 5; count of bases not matched to a gene: 6. CDR3 nucleotide sequence: TGTGCCAGCAGTTTTCCTACTAGCGGGAGCCACAATGAGCAGTTCTTC. Translating it yields CASSFPTSGSHNEQFF.

The CDR3 is CASRANRGGSEDTQYF. In nucleotides, the CDR3 is TGTGCCAGCAGAGCCAATCGTGGCGGGAGTGAAGATACGCAGTATTTT. The chain recombines TRBV7-3 with TRBJ2-3, with 7 positions matching TRBD2. The trim removed 6 bases at V and 5 bases at J, leaving 14 bases unmatched. Germline CDR1 reads SGHTA; CDR2 reads FQGTGA. CDR3 size: 16 residues.

The rearrangement links TRBV11-1 to TRBJ1-4; TRBD1 might be the D (5 bases). Germline V gene lookup returns CDR1 SGHAT and CDR2 FQDESV (reference sequence). The CDR3 covers 15 residues. Trimming took off 3 bases at V and 7 bases at J, with 15 bases between the two ends. Here the CDR3 DNA reads TGTGCCAGCAGCTTCGACGCCAAGGGGCGTGAAAAACTGTTTTTT. Amino acid sequence: CASSFDAKGREKLFF.

V gene TRBV28 combines with J gene TRBJ1-5; unclear D gene. The germline V and J ends were trimmed by 3 bases and 0 bases, with 9 bases remaining between them. CDR3 length equals 15 residues. In germline, CDR1 is MDHEN, CDR2 SYDVKM. The CDR3 here is CASSFRSNSNQPQHF. CDR3 in DNA: TGTGCCAGCAGTTTTAGGAGCAATAGCAATCAGCCCCAGCATTTT.

The CDR3 sequence: CASNPSGGDGYTF. CDR3 DNA: TGTGCCAGCAACCCATCGGGAGGGGATGGCTACACCTTC. V is TRBV6-6 and J is TRBJ1-2; D is possibly TRBD1 (5 bases). The germline V gene has CDR1 MNHNY and CDR2 SVGAGI (reference sequence). CDR3 size: 13 residues. The V end lost 7 bases, the J end lost 6 bases, and 15 bases lay between the germline ends.

The V gene is TRBV10-3, the J gene TRBJ2-3; D call uncertain. Germline V gene lookup returns CDR1 ENHRY and CDR2 SYGVKD. This CDR3 is 13 amino acids long. The V end lost 2 bases, the J end lost 4 bases, and 7 bases lay between the germline ends. In DNA, the CDR3 is TGTGCCATCAGTGAGGACTTCCCAGATACGCAGTATTTT. Translated, it gives CAISEDFPDTQYF.

This clone has just a few counts. V gene TRBV18 combines with J gene TRBJ1-2; D is unresolved. Germline V lookup: CDR1 KGHSH, CDR2 LQKENI. Trimming left V 0 bases short and J 6 bases short, with 5 bases between. The length of the CDR3 is 12 residues. CDR3 region: CASSPPTDGYTF. The CDR3, as DNA: TGTGCCAGCTCACCACCCACGGATGGCTACACCTTC. Complete variable domain (other parts from reference TRBV18 and TRBJ1-2): NAGVMQNPRHLVRRRGQEARLRCSPMKGHSHVYWYRQLPEEGLKFMVYLQKENIIDESGMPKERFSAEFPKEGPSILRIQQVVRGDSAAYFCASSPPTDGYTFGSGTRLTVV.

The chain couples TRBV27 to TRBJ2-7; unclear D gene. V shed 4 bases and J shed 6 bases, with 19 bases lying between them. Germline values: CDR1 MNHEY, CDR2 SMNVEV (reference sequence). The CDR3 has 15 amino acids. The CDR3 is CASSSFFPGLGEQYF. The CDR3 coding sequence is TGTGCCAGCAGTTCATTCTTCCCGGGTCTAGGCGAGCAGTACTTC.

This sequence joins TRBV7-3 and TRBJ2-2; D is tentatively TRBD1 or TRBD2 (7 bases each). Germline V CDR1 and CDR2: SGHTA, FQGTGA. Trimming shortened V by 4 bases and J by 3 bases, and 15 bases separated the two germline ends. The CDR3 is 16 residues long. The DNA of the CDR3 is TGTGCCAGCAGCTCGACAGGGAGGGTGGACACCGGGGAGCTGTTTTTT. Translating gives CASSSTGRVDTGELFF.

The chain carries TRBV18 and TRBJ2-5; 8 nucleotides agree with TRBD1. The CDR3 consists of 14 residues. Germline V gene data show CDR1 as KGHSH and CDR2 as LQKENI. V lost 4 bases and J lost 2; bases outside the gene matches: 3. The CDR3 DNA is TGTGCCAGCTCACTCCGACAGGGGCAAGAGACCCAGTACTTC. It codes for CASSLRQGQETQYF.

The rearrangement joins TRBV28 to TRBJ2-7, with a tentative D call TRBD1 (5 bases). In germline, CDR1 is MDHEN, CDR2 SYDVKM. CDR3 length: 14 amino acids. The V gene lost 10 bases and the J gene lost 4 bases, with 20 bases spanning the gap. The CDR3 reads CATTPSGMTYEQYF. As DNA, the CDR3 is TGTGCCACCACACCATCAGGGATGACTTACGAGCAGTACTTC.

The J gene is TRBJ1-5, the V gene TRBV28, with a tentative D call TRBD1 (6 bases). This CDR3 region has 13 residues. In germline, CDR1 is MDHEN, CDR2 SYDVKM. V lost 6 bases to trimming and J lost 4 bases, with 10 bases between them. As DNA, the CDR3 is TGTGCCAGCAGCAAGGGGGTGAATCAGCCCCAGCATTTT. Protein: CASSKGVNQPQHF.

This clone was counted a few times. The chain uses TRBV19 and TRBJ1-5, with D possibly being TRBD1 (5 bases). CDR1 LNHDA and CDR2 SQIVND come from the germline V gene (reference sequence). The ends were cut back, 5 bases at V and 2 bases at J, with 16 bases in the middle. The CDR3 covers 16 residues. The CDR3 nucleotides are TGTGCCAGTAGTTCGCGACAGAGGATGGGCAATCAGCCCCAGCATTTT. Translated: CASSSRQRMGNQPQHF.

This sequence joins TRBV28 and TRBJ2-7, with D unresolved. The CDR3 totals 12 residues. Per the germline V gene, CDR1 is MDHEN and CDR2 is SYDVKM. The V gene lost 2 bases and the J gene lost 6 bases, with 8 bases spanning the gap. CDR3 in DNA: TGTGCCAGCAGTTTAATCGGATCCGAGCAGTACTTC. This gives the protein CASSLIGSEQYF.

The V call is TRBV11-1, the J call TRBJ2-1; D is possibly TRBD2 (7 bases). Trimming took off 5 bases at V and 10 bases at J, with 21 bases between the two ends. CDR3 size: 15 residues. Looked up from germline, CDR1 is SGHAT and CDR2 is FQDESV (reference sequence). The CDR3 region has the DNA TGTGCCAGCAGCCCTATGAGGGGGAGGGTGGTAGAGCAGTTCTTC. Translation gives CASSPMRGRVVEQFF. Together with reference TRBV11-1 and TRBJ2-1, the CDR3 gives the full variable domain: EAEVAQSPRYKITEKSQAVAFWCDPISGHATLYWYRQILGQGPELLVQFQDESVVDDSQLPKDRFSAERLKGVDSTLKIQPAELGDSAMYLCASSPMRGRVVEQFFGPGTRLTVL.

The rearrangement links TRBV6-1 to TRBJ2-3, with TRBD2 as a possible D gene (6 bases). The CDR3 covers 13 residues. Trimming took 8 bases from V and 1 from J, leaving 10 bases between them. Germline V gene data show CDR1 as MNHNS and CDR2 as SASEGT. The CDR3 DNA reads TGTGCCAGCCGCCAGCGGGGCACAGATACGCAGTATTTT. The encoded protein is CASRQRGTDTQYF.

The chain couples TRBV7-2 to TRBJ2-3, with 13 positions matching TRBD2. Germline CDR1 is SGHTA and CDR2 is FQGNSA. V lost 4 bases, J lost 4 bases, and 5 bases stayed unmatched. This CDR3 is built from 16 residues. This CDR3 is CASSSGLAGVADTQYF. In DNA form, the CDR3 reads TGTGCCAGCAGCTCCGGACTAGCGGGAGTTGCAGATACGCAGTATTTT. The entire variable domain, with the rest obtained from reference TRBV7-2 and TRBJ2-3, is as follows: GAGVSQSPSNKVTEKGKDVELRCDPISGHTALYWYRQSLGQGLEFLIYFQGNSAPDKSGLPSDRFSAERTGGSVSTLTIQRTQQEDSAVYLCASSSGLAGVADTQYFGPGTRLTVL.

The CDR3 here is CASRPGTLNTEAFF. The CDR3 region has the DNA TGTGCCAGCAGGCCCGGGACCTTGAACACTGAAGCTTTCTTT. The rearrangement joins TRBV6-5 to TRBJ1-1, with D tentatively TRBD1 (5 bases). CDR1 is MNHEY and CDR2 is SVGAGI in the germline V gene. The CDR3 is made up of 14 amino acids. Trimming took 6 bases from V and 0 from J, leaving 11 bases between them.

This chain uses TRBV28 with TRBJ2-2, with D possibly matching TRBD1 (5 bases). This CDR3 is 15 amino acids long. V was clipped by 6 bases and J by 3 bases, with 14 bases between them. Germline V gives CDR1 MDHEN, CDR2 SYDVKM. CDR3 DNA: TGTGCCAGCAGCATGCTCGTCAGGGACACCGGGGAGCTGTTTTTT. Protein sequence: CASSMLVRDTGELFF. The full variable domain, rest sourced from reference TRBV28 and TRBJ2-2, is DVKVTQSSRYLVKRTGEKVFLECVQDMDHENMFWYRQDPGLGLRLIYFSYDVKMKEKGDIPEGYSVSREKKERFSLILESASTNQTSMYLCASSMLVRDTGELFFGEGSRLTVL.

The chain is built from TRBV14 and TRBJ2-1, with 7 bases that match TRBD1. The CDR3 extends over 16 amino acids. Germline V gene lookup returns CDR1 SGHDN and CDR2 FVKESK. The junction had 5 bases not matched to a gene; V was cut back by 0 bases and J by 3 bases. The DNA for the CDR3 is TGTGCCAGCAGCCAAGATTGGGACAGCCACTACAATGAGCAGTTCTTC. It yields the protein CASSQDWDSHYNEQFF. The complete variable domain, with remaining parts taken from reference TRBV14 and TRBJ2-1, reads EAGVTQFPSHSVIEKGQTVTLRCDPISGHDNLYWYRRVMGKEIKFLLHFVKESKQDESGMPNNRFLAERTGGTYSTLKVQPAELEDSGVYFCASSQDWDSHYNEQFFGPGTRLTVL.

This clone was seen just once. The V call is TRBV7-9, the J call TRBJ2-5, with TRBD1 matching over 11 bases. Per germline, CDR1 SEHNR and CDR2 FQNEAQ (reference sequence). There are 16 residues in the CDR3. The J segment lost 6 bases and the V segment lost 4 bases, leaving 10 bases of the junction unmatched. CDR3 protein: CASSSHRGQGGKTQYF. CDR3 in DNA: TGTGCCAGCAGCTCCCACCGGGGACAGGGGGGAAAGACCCAGTACTTC.

The V gene is TRBV4-2, the J gene TRBJ1-6; TRBD1 is a possible D gene (6 bases). Deletions cut 4 bases from V and 14 bases from J, with 21 bases between. There are 15 residues in the CDR3. Germline CDR1 and CDR2: LGHNA and YNFKEQ. The CDR3 loop reads CASSLHPGDSLALHF. The CDR3 coding sequence is TGTGCCAGCAGCCTTCACCCAGGGGACTCCCTGGCCCTCCACTTT.

The rearrangement joins TRBV28 to TRBJ2-5; 9 nucleotides align to TRBD2. CDR3 length equals 16 residues. Germline V gene sequence: CDR1 MDHEN, CDR2 SYDVKM. With V trimmed by 8 bases and J by 0 bases, 10 bases remained unmatched. The CDR3 sequence: CASDSLAGGYQETQYF. CDR3 bases: TGTGCCAGCGATTCACTCGCGGGGGGGTACCAAGAGACCCAGTACTTC.